Presented here are 12 T cell receptor beta chains from one specimen sequenced in a study of blood T cell repertoires in COVID-19. The protocol was immunoSEQ multiplex PCR, while the TCRdb copy is restricted to in-frame clones and leaves out a portion. The sample has about 320,000 clones, roughly 85% seen once. Sequenced: PBMCs or T cells enriched from blood (not recorded which). The origin of the receptors is a woman aged 25 to 39 who had been exposed to COVID-19.

The rearrangement links TRBV4-3 to TRBJ2-1; weak D call: TRBD1 (5 bases). The germline gives CDR1 LGHNA, CDR2 YSLEER. The V end was cut by 1 base, the J end by 9 bases, with 16 bases between. This CDR3 has 15 amino acids. CDR3 sequence: CASSQVVGDRAEQFF. The CDR3 DNA reads TGCGCCAGCAGCCAAGTGGTAGGGGATCGTGCTGAGCAGTTCTTC.

Only one count was recorded for this clone. The genes are TRBV5-1 and TRBJ1-1, with 10 nucleotides matching TRBD1. J lost 3 bases, V lost 0 bases, and 5 bases had no gene match. Germline-derived CDR1 and CDR2 are SGHRS and YFSETQ. The CDR3 has 16 residues. Here the CDR3 reads CASSLGDRGGDTEAFF. CDR3 DNA: TGCGCCAGCAGCTTGGGGGACAGGGGAGGGGACACTGAAGCTTTCTTT.

This sequence joins TRBV18 and TRBJ2-3; possibly TRBD1 for D (6 bases). The CDR3 spans 16 residues. Looked up from germline, CDR1 is KGHSH and CDR2 is LQKENI. V was shortened by 2 bases and J by 6 bases, with 18 bases between the two germline ends. For the CDR3, the DNA is TGTGCCAGCTCACCAGGGAAGGCAGGGGATTTTGATACGCAGTATTTT. It codes for CASSPGKAGDFDTQYF. The full variable domain, with the rest looked up from reference TRBV18 and TRBJ2-3, is NAGVMQNPRHLVRRRGQEARLRCSPMKGHSHVYWYRQLPEEGLKFMVYLQKENIIDESGMPKERFSAEFPKEGPSILRIQQVVRGDSAAYFCASSPGKAGDFDTQYFGPGTRLTVL.

The rearrangement links TRBV5-1 to TRBJ2-3; 9 bases are a match to TRBD2. The CDR3 runs 18 residues. The junction had 10 bases not matched to a gene; V was cut back by 0 bases and J by 2 bases. Germline V gene data show CDR1 as SGHRS and CDR2 as YFSETQ. CDR3 sequence reads: CASSLGTSGGHATDTQYF. The CDR3 DNA reads as TGCGCCAGCAGCTTGGGGACAAGCGGGGGGCACGCCACAGATACGCAGTATTTT.

The rearrangement uses TRBV5-6 and TRBJ2-5; D possibly corresponds to TRBD2 (6 bases). The V end lost 8 bases, the J end lost 2 bases, and 7 bases lay between the germline ends. This CDR3 comprises 11 residues. CDR1 and CDR2 from the germline V gene are SGHDT and YYEEEE. For the CDR3, the DNA is TGTGCCAGGGGGGGTCAAGAGACCCAGTACTTC. This translates into CARGGQETQYF.

CDR3 in DNA: TGTGCCAGCAGCTCGTATTTACAGGGTTCTACGCAGTATTTT. Amino acids: CASSSYLQGSTQYF. The chain couples TRBV5-6 to TRBJ2-3, with D possibly TRBD1 on 6 matching bases. V lost 3 bases and J 8 bases, leaving 16 bases between the germline ends. CDR1 is SGHDT, CDR2 YYEEEE, per germline. This CDR3 has 14 residues.

The chain combines TRBV19 with TRBJ2-1; tentatively, D is TRBD2 (5 bases). The germline V gene encodes CDR1 LNHDA and CDR2 SQIVND (reference sequence). This CDR3 contains 14 residues. V lost 5 bases and J 6 bases, leaving 14 bases between the germline ends. CDR3 in amino acids: CASSFPGKRNEQFF. CDR3 bases: TGTGCCAGTAGTTTTCCCGGGAAGCGCAATGAGCAGTTCTTC.

The chain is built from TRBV30 and TRBJ1-5; 7 nucleotides agree with TRBD1. Trimming at V came to 3 bases and at J to 4 bases, leaving 18 bases not matched to a gene. The germline V gene has CDR1 GTSNPN and CDR2 SVGIG (reference sequence). The CDR3 runs to 18 residues. The CDR3 region has the DNA TGTGCCTGGAGCTCAACGGCAGGGGGAATAGGGGCAAATCAGCCCCAGCATTTT. Its translation is CAWSSTAGGIGANQPQHF.

The chain links TRBV27 to TRBJ2-2; 10 nucleotides line up with TRBD2. CDR1 and CDR2 (germline): MNHEY, SMNVEV (reference sequence). The V and J ends lost 7 bases and 8 bases, in that order; junction bases with no gene match: 10. The CDR3 runs to 15 residues. The CDR3 bases are TGTGCCAGCACCTGGCTAGCGGGGGTATCTGGGGAGCTGTTTTTT. Translation: CASTWLAGVSGELFF.

As to this clone: This sample includes further DNA sequences coding for the same CDR3. This chain joins TRBV14 and TRBJ2-7; 7 bases agree with TRBD2. V lost 4 bases and J lost 0; bases outside the gene matches: 3. The CDR3 runs to 14 residues. The germline V gene encodes CDR1 SGHDN and CDR2 FVKESK. CDR3 amino acids: CASSRGGSSYEQYF. The CDR3 DNA is TGTGCCAGCAGCCGAGGCGGGAGCTCCTACGAGCAGTACTTC.

This clone was seen once. The V gene is TRBV11-2, the J gene TRBJ1-6, with 8 nucleotides matching TRBD1. The V gene end was trimmed by 0 bases and the J gene end by 7 bases; junction bases not matched to a gene: 5. Germline loops: CDR1 SGHAT, CDR2 FQNNGV. This CDR3 spans 16 amino acids. The CDR3, as DNA: TGTGCCAGCAGCTTAGACTCCCGACAGGGGAATTCACCCCTCCACTTT. This encodes CASSLDSRQGNSPLHF.

This sequence joins TRBV24-1 and TRBJ1-5; TRBD1 is a possible D gene (5 bases). This CDR3 comprises 14 residues. Germline V gene lookup returns CDR1 KGHDR and CDR2 SFDVKD. Trimming left V 9 bases short and J 1 base short, with 12 bases between. The CDR3 is CATGRAGSNQPQHF. The DNA for the CDR3 is TGTGCCACCGGCAGGGCTGGGAGCAATCAGCCCCAGCATTTT.